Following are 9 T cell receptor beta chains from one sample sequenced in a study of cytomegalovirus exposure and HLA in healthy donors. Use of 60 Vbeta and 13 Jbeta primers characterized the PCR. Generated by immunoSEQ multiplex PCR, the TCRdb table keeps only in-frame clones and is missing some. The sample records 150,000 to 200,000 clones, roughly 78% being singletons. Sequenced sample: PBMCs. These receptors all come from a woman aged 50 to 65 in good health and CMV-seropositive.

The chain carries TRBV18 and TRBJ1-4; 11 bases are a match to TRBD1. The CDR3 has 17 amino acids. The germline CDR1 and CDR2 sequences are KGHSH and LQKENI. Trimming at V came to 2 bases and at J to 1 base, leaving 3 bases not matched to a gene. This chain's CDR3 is CASSPGTGGRTNEKLFF. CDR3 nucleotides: TGTGCCAGCTCACCAGGGACAGGGGGACGAACTAATGAAAAACTGTTTTTT.

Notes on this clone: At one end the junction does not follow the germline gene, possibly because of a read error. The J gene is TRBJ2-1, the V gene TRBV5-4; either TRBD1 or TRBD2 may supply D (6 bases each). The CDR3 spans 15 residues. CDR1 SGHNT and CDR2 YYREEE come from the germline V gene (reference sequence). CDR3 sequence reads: CASSLGASVSNEQFF. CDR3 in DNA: TGTGCCAGCAGTTTGGGGGCTAGCGTGTCCAATGAGCAGTTCTTC.

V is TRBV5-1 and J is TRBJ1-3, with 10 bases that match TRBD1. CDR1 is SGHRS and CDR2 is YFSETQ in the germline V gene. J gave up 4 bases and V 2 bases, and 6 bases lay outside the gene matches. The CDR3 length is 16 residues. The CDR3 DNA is TGCGCCAGCAGCTTTGGAGGACAGGGGGTCGGAAACACCATATATTTT. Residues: CASSFGGQGVGNTIYF. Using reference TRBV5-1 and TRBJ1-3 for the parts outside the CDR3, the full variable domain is KAGVTQTPRYLIKTRGQQVTLSCSPISGHRSVSWYQQTPGQGLQFLFEYFSETQRNKGNFPGRFSGRQFSNSRSEMNVSTLELGDSALYLCASSFGGQGVGNTIYFGEGSWLTVV.

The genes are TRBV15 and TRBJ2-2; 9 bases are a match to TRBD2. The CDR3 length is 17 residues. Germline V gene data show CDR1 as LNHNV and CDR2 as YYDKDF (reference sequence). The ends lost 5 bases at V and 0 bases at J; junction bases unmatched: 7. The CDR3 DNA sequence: TGTGCCACCAGCCCGGATGGCGGGGGGGCGAACACCGGGGAGCTGTTTTTT. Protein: CATSPDGGGANTGELFF.

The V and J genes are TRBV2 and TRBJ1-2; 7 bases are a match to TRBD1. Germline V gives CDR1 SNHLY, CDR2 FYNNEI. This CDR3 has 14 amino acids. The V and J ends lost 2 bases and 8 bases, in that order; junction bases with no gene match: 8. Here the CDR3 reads CASSENRGTAGYTF. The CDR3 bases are TGTGCCAGCAGTGAAAACAGGGGAACGGCCGGCTACACCTTC.

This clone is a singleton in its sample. This chain's CDR3 is CASSLDRGQGSPLHF. The CDR3 DNA follows: TGCGCCAGCAGCTTGGACAGGGGGCAGGGATCACCCCTCCACTTT. This chain joins TRBV5-1 and TRBJ1-6; 9 nucleotides agree with TRBD1. The CDR3 is 15 amino acids. J was trimmed by 10 bases and V by 0 bases; bases with no gene match: 5. Germline-derived CDR1 and CDR2 are SGHRS and YFSETQ.

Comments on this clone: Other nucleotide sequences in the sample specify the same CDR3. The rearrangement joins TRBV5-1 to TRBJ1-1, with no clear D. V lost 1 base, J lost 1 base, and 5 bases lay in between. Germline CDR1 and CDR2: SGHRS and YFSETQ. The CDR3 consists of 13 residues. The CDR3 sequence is CASSLRENTEAFF. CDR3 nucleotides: TGCGCCAGCAGCTTGCGGGAGAACACTGAAGCTTTCTTT.

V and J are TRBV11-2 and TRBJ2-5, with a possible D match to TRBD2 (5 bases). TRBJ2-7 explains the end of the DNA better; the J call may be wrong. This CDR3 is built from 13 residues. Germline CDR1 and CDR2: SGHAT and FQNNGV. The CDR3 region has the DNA TGTGCCAGCAGCTTACCGGGGATCTACGAGCAGTACTTC. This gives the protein CASSLPGIYEQYF.

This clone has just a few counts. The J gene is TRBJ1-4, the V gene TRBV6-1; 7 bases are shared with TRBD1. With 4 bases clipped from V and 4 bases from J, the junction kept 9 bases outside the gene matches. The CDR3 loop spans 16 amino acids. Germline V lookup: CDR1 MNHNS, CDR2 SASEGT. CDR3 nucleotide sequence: TGTGCCAGCAGTGGAGAGGGACAGACTAATAATGAAAAACTGTTTTTT. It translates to CASSGEGQTNNEKLFF.